This paragraph reports one TCR beta chain. Its antigen remains unknown. Germline CDR1 is SQVTM and CDR2 is ANQGSEA. This CDR3 is built from 14 residues. Trimming removed 6 bases from V and 7 bases from J; junction bases left unmatched: 14. The assay was immunoSEQ multiplex PCR, and TCRdb's table has in-frame clones only and misses some. The sample lists 150,000 to 200,000 clones, about nine tenths occurring once. This record comes from a study of cytomegalovirus exposure and HLA in healthy donors. Broader study findings: First-cohort TCR clusters tended to co-occur in the approximately 110 validation repertoires, a later analysis found.

J is TRBJ2-5 and V is TRBV29-1; 7 bases match TRBD2. This TCR was recovered from a man younger than 35 in good health and CMV-seropositive. The sequenced material came from PBMCs. This CDR3 reads CSVDRPPTGGTQYF. CDR3 sequence (DNA): TGCAGCGTCGACCGGCCGCCTACGGGGGGGACCCAGTACTTC.